The 11 T cell receptor beta chains below all came from one sample that was sequenced in a study of cytomegalovirus exposure and HLA in healthy donors. In the PCR, 60 Vbeta and 13 Jbeta primers were used. The repertoire was sequenced with immunoSEQ multiplex PCR; TCRdb's copy has only in-frame clones and lacks some. The sample yields approximately 52,000 clones, 77% seen once. The sample comprised PBMCs. All receptors derive from a female donor in good health and CMV-seronegative.

This clone came up a few times. This chain uses TRBV5-1 with TRBJ1-4; D ambiguous. Trimming took 3 bases from V and 7 from J, leaving 16 bases between them. This CDR3 comprises 15 residues. Looked up from germline, CDR1 is SGHRS and CDR2 is YFSETQ. The CDR3, as DNA: TGCGCCAGCAGCTCTTCCGGGAGGAGAGCTGAAAAACTGTTTTTT. Protein product: CASSSSGRRAEKLFF.

This chain links TRBV30 with TRBJ2-5; no clear D gene. With the DNA end fitting TRBJ2-7 better, the J assignment may be wrong. The germline V gene has CDR1 GTSNPN and CDR2 SVGIG (reference sequence). CDR3 length: 11 amino acids. The CDR3 bases are TGTGCCTGGAGTGATAGTTACGAGCAGTACTTC. This codes for CAWSDSYEQYF.

This clone was counted a few times. The chain joins TRBV5-5 to TRBJ2-5, with D unclear. CDR1 is SGHKS and CDR2 is YYEKEE in the germline V gene (reference sequence). The CDR3 contains 14 residues. V shed 0 bases and J shed 3 bases, with 9 bases lying between them. CDR3 region: CASSLGSPKETQYF. CDR3 sequence (DNA): TGTGCCAGCAGCTTGGGGTCTCCTAAAGAGACCCAGTACTTC.

In regard to this clone: One end of the junction fails to match germline, which may point to a read error. This rearrangement joins TRBV5-6 to TRBJ2-7, with TRBD1 as a possible D gene (6 bases). Germline V CDR1 and CDR2: SGHDT, YYEEEE. The CDR3 contains 14 residues. CDR3 sequence: CTSSLGAPGGEQYF. CDR3 coding DNA: TGTACCAGCAGCTTGGGGGCCCCAGGAGGCGAGCAGTACTTC. Based on the CDR3 plus reference TRBV5-6 and TRBJ2-7, the full variable domain is DAGVTQSPTHLIKTRGQQVTLRCSPKSGHDTVSWYQQALGQGPQFIFQYYEEEERQRGNFPDRFSGHQFPNYSSELNVNALLLGDSALYLCTSSLGAPGGEQYFGPGTRLTVT.

This chain uses TRBV19 with TRBJ1-1; a possible D gene is TRBD1 (5 bases). The CDR3 consists of 14 residues. The germline CDR1 and CDR2 sequences are LNHDA and SQIVND (reference sequence). Trimming removed 0 bases from V and 8 bases from J, with 13 bases in between. CDR3 sequence reads: CASSIDGGNREAFF. Here the CDR3 DNA reads TGTGCCAGTAGTATAGATGGGGGGAACAGGGAAGCTTTCTTT.

The chain couples TRBV12-5 to TRBJ1-2; the D gene is possibly TRBD1 (5 bases). The CDR3 has 14 residues. CDR1 and CDR2 from the germline V gene are LGHNT and FRNRAP. Deletions cut 6 bases from V and 5 bases from J, with 16 bases between. The CDR3 loop is CASGPSGEGYGYTF. The CDR3 region has the DNA TGTGCTAGTGGCCCTTCGGGGGAGGGGTATGGCTACACCTTC.

The rearrangement links TRBV4-3 to TRBJ2-7; tentatively, D is TRBD1 (5 bases). The CDR3 extends over 14 amino acids. Germline V gene lookup returns CDR1 LGHNA and CDR2 YSLEER. V was trimmed by 6 bases and J by 3 bases, leaving 15 bases between them. CDR3 in amino acids: CASSSDRHFYEQYF. The CDR3 nucleotides are TGCGCCAGCAGTTCTGACAGACACTTCTACGAGCAGTACTTC.

The CDR3 region is CASSLGTSGNYEQYF. In DNA, the CDR3 is TGTGCCAGCAGCCTAGGGACTAGCGGGAACTACGAGCAGTACTTC. V usage is TRBV28 and J usage is TRBJ2-5; 13 nucleotides align to TRBD2. The DNA matches TRBJ2-7 better at its end, which makes the J call doubtful. CDR1 is MDHEN, CDR2 SYDVKM, per germline. The CDR3 totals 15 residues.

The chain recombines TRBV5-4 with TRBJ2-3; a possible D gene is TRBD1 (6 bases). CDR1 is SGHNT and CDR2 is YYREEE in the germline V gene (reference sequence). V was shortened by 4 bases and J by 4 bases, with 10 bases between the two germline ends. CDR3 size: 13 residues. CDR3 region: CASSPWGPDTQYF. The CDR3 DNA follows: TGTGCCAGCAGCCCTTGGGGGCCAGATACGCAGTATTTT.

The genes are TRBV5-1 and TRBJ1-4, with D possibly matching TRBD1 (6 bases). Germline values: CDR1 SGHRS, CDR2 YFSETQ. Trimming left V 0 bases short and J 4 bases short, with 10 bases between. This CDR3 has 15 amino acids. The CDR3 region has the DNA TGCGCCAGCAGCTTGGGGACAGCCTATAATGAAAAACTGTTTTTT. This gives the protein CASSLGTAYNEKLFF.

The J gene is TRBJ2-7, the V gene TRBV6-1, with 7 positions matching TRBD2. Germline loops: CDR1 MNHNS, CDR2 SASEGT. J was trimmed by 4 bases and V by 1 base; bases with no gene match: 7. This CDR3 comprises 15 residues. Written as DNA, the CDR3 is TGTGCCAGCAGTGAAGTGCTTGGGGGGGTTTACGAGCAGTACTTC. This sequence encodes CASSEVLGGVYEQYF.